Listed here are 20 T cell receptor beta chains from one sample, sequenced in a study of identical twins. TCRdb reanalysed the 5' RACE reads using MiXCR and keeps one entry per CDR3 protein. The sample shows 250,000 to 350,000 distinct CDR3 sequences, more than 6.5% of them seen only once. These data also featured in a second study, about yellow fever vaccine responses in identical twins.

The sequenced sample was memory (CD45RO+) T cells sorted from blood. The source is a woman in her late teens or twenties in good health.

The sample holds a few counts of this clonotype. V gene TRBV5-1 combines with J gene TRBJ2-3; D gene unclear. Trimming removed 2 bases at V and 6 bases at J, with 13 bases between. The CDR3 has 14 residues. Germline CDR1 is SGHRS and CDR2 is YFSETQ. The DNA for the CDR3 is TGCGCCAGCAGCTTAACGACTCGGGCGGATACGCAGTATTTT. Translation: CASSLTTRADTQYF.

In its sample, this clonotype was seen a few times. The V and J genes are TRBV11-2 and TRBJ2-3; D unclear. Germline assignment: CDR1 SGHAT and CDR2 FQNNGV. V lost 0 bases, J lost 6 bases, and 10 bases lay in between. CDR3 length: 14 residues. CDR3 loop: CASSLDQPSDTQYF. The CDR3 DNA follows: TGTGCCAGCAGCTTAGACCAGCCGTCGGATACGCAGTATTTT.

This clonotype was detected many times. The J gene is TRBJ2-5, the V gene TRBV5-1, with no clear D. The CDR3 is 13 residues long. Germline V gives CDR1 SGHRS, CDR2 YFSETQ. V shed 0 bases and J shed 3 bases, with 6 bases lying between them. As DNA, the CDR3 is TGCGCCAGCAGCTTGGGCAACAAAGAGACCCAGTACTTC. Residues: CASSLGNKETQYF.

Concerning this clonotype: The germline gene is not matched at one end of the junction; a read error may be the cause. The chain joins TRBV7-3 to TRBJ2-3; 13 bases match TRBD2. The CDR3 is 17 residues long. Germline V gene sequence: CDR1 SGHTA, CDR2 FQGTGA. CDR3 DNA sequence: TGTGCCAGCAGCCTCGGACTAGCGGGAGATGTCACAGATGCGCAGTATTTT. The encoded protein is CASSLGLAGDVTDAQYF.

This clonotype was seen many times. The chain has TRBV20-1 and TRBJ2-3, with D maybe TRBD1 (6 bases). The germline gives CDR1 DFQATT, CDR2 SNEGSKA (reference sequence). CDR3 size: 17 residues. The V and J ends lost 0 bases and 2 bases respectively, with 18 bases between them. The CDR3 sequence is CSARDLRAGTTTDTQYF. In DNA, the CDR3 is TGCAGTGCTAGAGATCTTAGGGCAGGGACAACCACAGATACGCAGTATTTT.

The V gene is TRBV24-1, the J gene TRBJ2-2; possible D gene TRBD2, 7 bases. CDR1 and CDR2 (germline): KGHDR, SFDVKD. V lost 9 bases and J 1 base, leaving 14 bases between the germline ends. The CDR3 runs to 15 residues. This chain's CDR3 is CATGRGGGNTGELFF. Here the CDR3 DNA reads TGTGCCACCGGGCGCGGGGGCGGGAACACCGGGGAGCTGTTTTTT.

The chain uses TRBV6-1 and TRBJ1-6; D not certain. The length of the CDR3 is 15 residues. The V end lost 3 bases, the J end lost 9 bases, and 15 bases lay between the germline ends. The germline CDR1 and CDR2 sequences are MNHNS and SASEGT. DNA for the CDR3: TGTGCCAGCAGTGACGGGGTCCCGGTGGCTTCACCCCTCCACTTT. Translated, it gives CASSDGVPVASPLHF.

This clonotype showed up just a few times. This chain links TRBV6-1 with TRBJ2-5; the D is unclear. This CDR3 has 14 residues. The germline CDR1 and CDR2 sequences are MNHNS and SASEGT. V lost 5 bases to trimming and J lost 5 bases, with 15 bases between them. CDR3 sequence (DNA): TGTGCCAGCAGTATGAATTCCCCTCCGGAGACCCAGTACTTC. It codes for CASSMNSPPETQYF.

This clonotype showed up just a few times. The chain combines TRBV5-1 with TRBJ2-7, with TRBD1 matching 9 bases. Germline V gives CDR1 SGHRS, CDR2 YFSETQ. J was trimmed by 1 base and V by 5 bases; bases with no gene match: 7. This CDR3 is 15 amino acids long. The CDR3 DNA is TGCGCCAGCAGATTCGGGACAGGGAGTTCCTACGAGCAGTACTTC. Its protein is CASRFGTGSSYEQYF. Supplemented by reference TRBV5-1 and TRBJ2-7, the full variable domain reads KAGVTQTPRYLIKTRGQQVTLSCSPISGHRSVSWYQQTPGQGLQFLFEYFSETQRNKGNFPGRFSGRQFSNSRSEMNVSTLELGDSALYLCASRFGTGSSYEQYFGPGTRLTVT.

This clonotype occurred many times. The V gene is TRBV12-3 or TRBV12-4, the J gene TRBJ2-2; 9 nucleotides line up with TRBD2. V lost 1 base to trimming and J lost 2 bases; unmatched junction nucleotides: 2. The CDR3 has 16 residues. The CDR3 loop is CASSLGGGVNTGELFF. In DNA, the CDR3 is TGTGCCAGCAGTTTAGGCGGGGGGGTAAACACCGGGGAGCTGTTTTTT.

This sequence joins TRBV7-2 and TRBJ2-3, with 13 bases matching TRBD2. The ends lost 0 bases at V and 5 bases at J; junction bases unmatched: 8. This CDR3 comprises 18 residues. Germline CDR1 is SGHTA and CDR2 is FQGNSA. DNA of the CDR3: TGTGCCAGCAGCTTAGCCCCACTAGCGGGGGGGCCCCGAGATACGCAGTATTTT. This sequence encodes CASSLAPLAGGPRDTQYF.

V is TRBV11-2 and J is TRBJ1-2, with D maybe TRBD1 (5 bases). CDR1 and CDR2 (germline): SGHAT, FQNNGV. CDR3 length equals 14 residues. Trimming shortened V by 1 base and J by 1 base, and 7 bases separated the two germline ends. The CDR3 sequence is CASSLGGNNYGYTF. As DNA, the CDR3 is TGTGCCAGCAGCTTAGGGGGGAATAACTATGGCTACACCTTC.

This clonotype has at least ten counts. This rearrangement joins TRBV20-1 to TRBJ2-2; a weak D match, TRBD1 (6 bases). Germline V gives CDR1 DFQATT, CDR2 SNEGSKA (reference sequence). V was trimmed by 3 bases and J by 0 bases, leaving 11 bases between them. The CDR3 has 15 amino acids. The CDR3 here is CSASSGTSNTGELFF. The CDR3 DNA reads TGCAGTGCTAGTTCCGGGACATCGAACACCGGGGAGCTGTTTTTT.

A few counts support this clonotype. CDR3 nucleotide sequence: TGTGCCAGCAGCTTAGGGGGAGGGCTAAGCAATCAGCCCCAGCATTTT. It yields the protein CASSLGGGLSNQPQHF. V usage is TRBV7-8 and J usage is TRBJ1-5, with D unclear. The CDR3 covers 16 residues. Trimming removed 1 base at V and 1 base at J, with 11 bases between. Germline assignment: CDR1 SGHVS and CDR2 FQNEAQ.

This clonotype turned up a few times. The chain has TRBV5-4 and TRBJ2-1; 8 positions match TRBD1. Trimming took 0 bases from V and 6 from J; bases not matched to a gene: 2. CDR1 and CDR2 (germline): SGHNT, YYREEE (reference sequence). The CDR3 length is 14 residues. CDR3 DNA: TGTGCCAGCAGCTTGGGGACAGGGATCAATGAGCAGTTCTTC. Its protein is CASSLGTGINEQFF. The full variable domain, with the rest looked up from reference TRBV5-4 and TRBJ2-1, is ETGVTQSPTHLIKTRGQQVTLRCSSQSGHNTVSWYQQALGQGPQFIFQYYREEENGRGNFPPRFSGLQFPNYSSELNVNALELDDSALYLCASSLGTGINEQFFGPGTRLTVL.

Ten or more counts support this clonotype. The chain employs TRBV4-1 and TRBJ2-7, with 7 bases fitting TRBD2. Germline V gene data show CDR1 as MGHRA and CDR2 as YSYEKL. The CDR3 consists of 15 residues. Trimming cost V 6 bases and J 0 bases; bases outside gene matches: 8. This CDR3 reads CASRRGLGNSYEQYF. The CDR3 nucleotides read TGCGCCAGCAGACGAGGACTAGGAAACTCCTACGAGCAGTACTTC.

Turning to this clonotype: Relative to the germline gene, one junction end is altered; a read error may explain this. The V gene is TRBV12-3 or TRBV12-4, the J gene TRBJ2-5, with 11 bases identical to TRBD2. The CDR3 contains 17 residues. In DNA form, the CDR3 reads TGTACCAGCAGTTTTTGGCTAGCGGGGGGTGTCCAAGAGACCCAGTACTTC. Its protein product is CTSSFWLAGGVQETQYF.

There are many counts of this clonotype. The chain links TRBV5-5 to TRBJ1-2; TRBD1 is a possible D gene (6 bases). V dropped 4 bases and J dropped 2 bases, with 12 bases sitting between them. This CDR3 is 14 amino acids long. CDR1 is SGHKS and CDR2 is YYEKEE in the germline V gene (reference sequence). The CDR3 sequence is CASSEGGVNYGYTF. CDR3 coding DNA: TGTGCCAGCAGCGAAGGGGGAGTGAACTATGGCTACACCTTC.

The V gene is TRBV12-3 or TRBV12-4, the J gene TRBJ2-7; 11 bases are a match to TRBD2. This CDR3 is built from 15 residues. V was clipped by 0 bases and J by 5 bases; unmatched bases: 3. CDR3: CASSLALAGGNEQYF. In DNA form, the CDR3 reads TGTGCCAGCAGTTTAGCCCTAGCGGGAGGAAACGAGCAGTACTTC.

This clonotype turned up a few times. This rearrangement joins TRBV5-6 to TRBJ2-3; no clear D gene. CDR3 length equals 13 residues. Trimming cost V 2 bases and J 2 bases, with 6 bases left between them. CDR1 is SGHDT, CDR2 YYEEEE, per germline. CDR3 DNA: TGTGCCAGCAGCTTTCTTTTCACAGATACGCAGTATTTT. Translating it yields CASSFLFTDTQYF.